Reported below is one T cell receptor (beta chain). Produced via immunoSEQ multiplex PCR; TCRdb's table is partial and in-frame only. In the table there are some 270,000 clones, roughly 85% of which are singletons. These data belong to a study of blood T cell repertoires in COVID-19. Germline V lookup: CDR1 SNHLY, CDR2 FYNNEI. The CDR3 consists of 14 residues. V was trimmed by 5 bases and J by 2 bases, leaving 9 bases between them. This sequence originates from a woman aged 30 to 39 who had recovered from COVID-19. The sequenced sample was PBMCs or T cells enriched from blood (not recorded which). This rearrangement joins TRBV2 to TRBJ1-4; D ambiguous. In DNA, the CDR3 is TGTGCCAGCAGTTTATTGGGCACTAATGAAAAACTGTTTTTT. Translating gives CASSLLGTNEKLFF.